The next 6 T cell receptor beta chains were all read from a single sample in a study of blood T cell repertoires in COVID-19. Produced via immunoSEQ multiplex PCR; TCRdb's table is partial and in-frame only. The sample lists approximately 140,000 clones, about 90% occurring once. The sample taken for sequencing was peripheral blood. The receptors here all came from a woman aged 60 to 75 with active or convalescent COVID-19.

About this clone itself: Other DNA sequences in the same sample also yield this CDR3. The chain couples TRBV29-1 to TRBJ1-1; D is perhaps TRBD1 (6 bases). V was clipped by 7 bases and J by 4 bases, with 10 bases between them. The CDR3 has 11 residues. CDR1 is SQVTM, CDR2 ANQGSEA, per germline. As DNA, the CDR3 is TGCAGCGGCAGGGGATCCACTGAAGCTTTCTTT. Translation: CSGRGSTEAFF. Full variable domain (outside the CDR3, taken from reference TRBV29-1 and TRBJ1-1): SAVISQKPSRDICQRGTSLTIQCQVDSQVTMMFWYRQQPGQSLTLIATANQGSEATYESGFVIDKFPISRPNLTFSTLTVSNMSPEDSSIYLCSGRGSTEAFFGQGTRLTVV.

This chain links TRBV5-1 with TRBJ2-5; 9 nucleotides match TRBD1. CDR1 is SGHRS and CDR2 is YFSETQ in the germline V gene. Losses at the gene ends were 2 bases for V and 3 bases for J; bases not matched to a gene: 2. This CDR3 comprises 14 residues. The CDR3 spells CASSFGTGKETQYF. The CDR3 DNA follows: TGCGCCAGCAGCTTCGGGACAGGGAAAGAGACCCAGTACTTC.

The rearrangement joins TRBV10-3 to TRBJ1-3, with TRBD1 matching over 9 bases. Trimming removed 2 bases from V and 13 bases from J; junction bases left unmatched: 3. The CDR3 loop spans 12 amino acids. Looked up from germline, CDR1 is ENHRY and CDR2 is SYGVKD. The DNA for the CDR3 is TGTGCCATCAGTGAGCCGGGACAGGGAATATATTTT. Residues: CAISEPGQGIYF.

The chain links TRBV7-2 to TRBJ2-3; 10 nucleotides agree with TRBD2. Per germline, CDR1 SGHTA and CDR2 FQGNSA. This CDR3 spans 16 amino acids. The J segment lost 5 bases and the V segment lost 5 bases, leaving 10 bases of the junction unmatched. This chain's CDR3 is CASSTRSGGFIDTQYF. DNA for the CDR3: TGTGCCAGCAGCACCCGTAGCGGGGGGTTTATAGATACGCAGTATTTT.

J is TRBJ2-5 and V is TRBV6-2 or TRBV6-3; TRBD2 agrees at 9 bases. The CDR3 is 15 amino acids. The germline gives CDR1 MNHEY, CDR2 SVGEGT. V lost 2 bases to trimming and J lost 1 base; unmatched junction nucleotides: 2. The DNA for the CDR3 is TGTGCCAGCAGTTACGGCGGGGGGGCCCAAGAGACCCAGTACTTC. It is translated as CASSYGGGAQETQYF.

This chain joins TRBV30 and TRBJ1-5; 7 positions match TRBD1. The CDR3 extends over 13 amino acids. V was pared by 4 bases and J by 3 bases, with 3 bases of the junction left unmatched. Germline assignment: CDR1 GTSNPN and CDR2 SVGIG (reference sequence). CDR3 bases: TGTGCCTGGACGGGACAGAACAATCAGCCCCAGCATTTT. Translation gives CAWTGQNNQPQHF.